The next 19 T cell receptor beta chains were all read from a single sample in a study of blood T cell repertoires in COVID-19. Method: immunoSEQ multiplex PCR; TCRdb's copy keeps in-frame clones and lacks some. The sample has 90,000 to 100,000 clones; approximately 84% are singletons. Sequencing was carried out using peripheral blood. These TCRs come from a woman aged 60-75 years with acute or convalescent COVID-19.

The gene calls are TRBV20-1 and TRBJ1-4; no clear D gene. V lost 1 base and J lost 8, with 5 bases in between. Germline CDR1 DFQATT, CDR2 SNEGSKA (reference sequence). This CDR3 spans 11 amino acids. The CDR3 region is CSARVLEKLFF. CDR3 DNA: TGCAGTGCTAGAGTATTGGAAAAACTGTTTTTT.

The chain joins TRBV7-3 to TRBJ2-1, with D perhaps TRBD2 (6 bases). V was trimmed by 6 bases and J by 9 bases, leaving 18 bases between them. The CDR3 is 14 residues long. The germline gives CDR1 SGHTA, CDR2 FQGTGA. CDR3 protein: CASSSGPSVSEQFF. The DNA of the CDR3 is TGTGCCAGCAGTTCGGGACCTAGCGTAAGTGAGCAGTTCTTC.

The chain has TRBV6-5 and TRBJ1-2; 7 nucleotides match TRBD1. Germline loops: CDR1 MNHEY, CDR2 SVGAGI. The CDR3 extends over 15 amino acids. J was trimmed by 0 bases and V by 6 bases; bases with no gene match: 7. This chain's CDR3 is CASRSTGAANYGYTF. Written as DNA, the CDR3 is TGTGCCAGCAGGTCAACAGGGGCGGCTAACTATGGCTACACCTTC.

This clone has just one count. CDR3 sequence reads: CASSSRDIGADTQYF. The CDR3 DNA reads TGCGCCAGCAGCAGCAGGGATATTGGCGCAGATACGCAGTATTTT. This chain uses TRBV5-1 with TRBJ2-3; D might be TRBD1 (5 bases). Trimming took 4 bases from V and 4 from J, leaving 16 bases between them. Germline CDR1 is SGHRS and CDR2 is YFSETQ. The CDR3 has 15 amino acids.

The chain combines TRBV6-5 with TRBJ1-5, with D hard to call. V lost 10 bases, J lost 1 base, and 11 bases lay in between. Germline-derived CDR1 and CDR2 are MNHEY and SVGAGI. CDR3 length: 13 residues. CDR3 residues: CATRGLSNQPQHF. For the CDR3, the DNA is TGTGCCACCCGGGGATTGAGCAATCAGCCCCAGCATTTT.

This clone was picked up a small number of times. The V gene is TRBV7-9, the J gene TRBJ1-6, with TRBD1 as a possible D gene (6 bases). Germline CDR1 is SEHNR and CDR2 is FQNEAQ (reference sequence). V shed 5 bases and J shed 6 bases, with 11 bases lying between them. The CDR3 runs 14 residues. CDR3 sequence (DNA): TGTGCCAGCAGCCAAGACAGGTCTAATTCACCCCTCCACTTT. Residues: CASSQDRSNSPLHF.

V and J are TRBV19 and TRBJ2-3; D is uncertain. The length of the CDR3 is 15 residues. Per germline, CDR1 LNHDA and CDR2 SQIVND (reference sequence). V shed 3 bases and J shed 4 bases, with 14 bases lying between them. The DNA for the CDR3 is TGTGCCAGTAGTATCGGATCAAGCGCCGCAGATACGCAGTATTTT. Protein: CASSIGSSAADTQYF.

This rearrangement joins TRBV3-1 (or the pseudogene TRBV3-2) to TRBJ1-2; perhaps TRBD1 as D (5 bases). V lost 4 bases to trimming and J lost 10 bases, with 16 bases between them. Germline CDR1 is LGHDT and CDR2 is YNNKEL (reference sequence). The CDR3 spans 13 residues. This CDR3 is CASSRISTDDYTF. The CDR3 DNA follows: TGTGCCAGCAGCCGGATTTCGACAGACGACTACACCTTC.

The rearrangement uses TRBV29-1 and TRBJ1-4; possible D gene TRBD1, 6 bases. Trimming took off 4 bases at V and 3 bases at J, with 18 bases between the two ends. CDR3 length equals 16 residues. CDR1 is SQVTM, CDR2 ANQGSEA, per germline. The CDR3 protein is CSVGGVQGLANEKLFF. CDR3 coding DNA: TGCAGCGTTGGAGGAGTACAGGGCCTTGCTAATGAAAAACTGTTTTTT.

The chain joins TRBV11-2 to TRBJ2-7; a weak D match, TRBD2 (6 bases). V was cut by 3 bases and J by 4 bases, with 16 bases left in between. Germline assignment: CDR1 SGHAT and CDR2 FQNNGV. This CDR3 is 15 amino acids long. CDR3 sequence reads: CASSFRAAAGYEQYF. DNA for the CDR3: TGTGCCAGCAGCTTTAGAGCCGCCGCGGGGTACGAGCAGTACTTC.

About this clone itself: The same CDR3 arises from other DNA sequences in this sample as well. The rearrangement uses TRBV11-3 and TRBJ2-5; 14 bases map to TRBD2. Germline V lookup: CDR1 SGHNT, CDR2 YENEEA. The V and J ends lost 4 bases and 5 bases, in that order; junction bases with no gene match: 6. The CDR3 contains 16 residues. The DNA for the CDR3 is TGTGCCAGCAGCTCCAGACTAGCGGGGGGGCTGGAGACCCAGTACTTC. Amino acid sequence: CASSSRLAGGLETQYF.

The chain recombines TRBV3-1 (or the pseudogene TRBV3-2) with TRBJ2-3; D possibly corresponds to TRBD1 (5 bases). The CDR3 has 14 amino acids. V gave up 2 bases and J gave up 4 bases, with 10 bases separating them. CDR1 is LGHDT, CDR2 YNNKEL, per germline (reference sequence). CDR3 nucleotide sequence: TGTGCCAGCAGCCAAACCCAGGGTGCAGATACGCAGTATTTT. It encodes CASSQTQGADTQYF.

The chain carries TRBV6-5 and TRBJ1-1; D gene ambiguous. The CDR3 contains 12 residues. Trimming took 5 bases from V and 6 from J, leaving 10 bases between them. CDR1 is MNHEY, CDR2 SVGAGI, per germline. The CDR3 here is CASSRSRAEAFF. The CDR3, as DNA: TGTGCCAGCAGTCGTTCGAGGGCTGAAGCTTTCTTT.

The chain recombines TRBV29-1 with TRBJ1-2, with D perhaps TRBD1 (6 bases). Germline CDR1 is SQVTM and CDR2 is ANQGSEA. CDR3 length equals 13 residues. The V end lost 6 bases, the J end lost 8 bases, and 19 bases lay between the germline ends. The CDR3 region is CSVGLVAGDGYTF. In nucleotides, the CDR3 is TGCAGCGTGGGGTTGGTGGCAGGGGACGGCTACACCTTC. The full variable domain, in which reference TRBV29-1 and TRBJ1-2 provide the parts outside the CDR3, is SAVISQKPSRDICQRGTSLTIQCQVDSQVTMMFWYRQQPGQSLTLIATANQGSEATYESGFVIDKFPISRPNLTFSTLTVSNMSPEDSSIYLCSVGLVAGDGYTFGSGTRLTVV.

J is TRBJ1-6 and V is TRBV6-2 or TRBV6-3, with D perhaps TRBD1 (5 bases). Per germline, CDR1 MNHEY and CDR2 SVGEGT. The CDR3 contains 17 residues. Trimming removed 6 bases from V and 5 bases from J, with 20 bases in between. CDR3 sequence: CASSHSGVGTDNSPLHF. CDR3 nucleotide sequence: TGTGCCAGCAGCCACTCGGGGGTCGGGACCGATAATTCACCCCTCCACTTT.

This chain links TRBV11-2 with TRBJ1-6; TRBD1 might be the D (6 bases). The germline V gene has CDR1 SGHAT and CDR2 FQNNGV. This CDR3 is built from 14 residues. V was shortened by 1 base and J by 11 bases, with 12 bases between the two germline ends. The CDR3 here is CASSLGQAATPLHF. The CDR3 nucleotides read TGTGCCAGCAGCTTAGGACAGGCGGCAACACCCCTCCACTTT.

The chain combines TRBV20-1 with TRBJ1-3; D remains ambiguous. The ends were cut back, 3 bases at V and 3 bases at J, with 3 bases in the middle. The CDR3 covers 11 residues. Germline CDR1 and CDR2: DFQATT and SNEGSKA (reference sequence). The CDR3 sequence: CSASRGNTIYF. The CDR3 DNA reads TGCAGTGCTAGTCGTGGAAACACCATATATTTT.

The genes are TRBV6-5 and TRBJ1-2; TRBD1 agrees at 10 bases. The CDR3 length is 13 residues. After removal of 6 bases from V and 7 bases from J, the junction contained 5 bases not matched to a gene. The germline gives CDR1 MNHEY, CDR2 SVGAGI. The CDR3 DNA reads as TGTGCCAGCAGGCCCGGACAGGGGGTTGGCTACACCTTC. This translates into CASRPGQGVGYTF.

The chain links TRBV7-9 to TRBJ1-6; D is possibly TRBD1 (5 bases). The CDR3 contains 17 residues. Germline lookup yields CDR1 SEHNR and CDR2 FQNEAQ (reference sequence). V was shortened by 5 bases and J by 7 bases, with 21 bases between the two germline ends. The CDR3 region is CASSHSGWQGPNSPLHF. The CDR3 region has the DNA TGTGCCAGCAGCCATAGTGGGTGGCAGGGTCCAAATTCACCCCTCCACTTT. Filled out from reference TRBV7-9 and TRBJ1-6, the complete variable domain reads DTGVSQNPRHKITKRGQNVTFRCDPISEHNRLYWYRQTLGQGPEFLTYFQNEAQLEKSRLLSDRFSAERPKGSFSTLEIQRTEQGDSAMYLCASSHSGWQGPNSPLHFGNGTRLTVT.